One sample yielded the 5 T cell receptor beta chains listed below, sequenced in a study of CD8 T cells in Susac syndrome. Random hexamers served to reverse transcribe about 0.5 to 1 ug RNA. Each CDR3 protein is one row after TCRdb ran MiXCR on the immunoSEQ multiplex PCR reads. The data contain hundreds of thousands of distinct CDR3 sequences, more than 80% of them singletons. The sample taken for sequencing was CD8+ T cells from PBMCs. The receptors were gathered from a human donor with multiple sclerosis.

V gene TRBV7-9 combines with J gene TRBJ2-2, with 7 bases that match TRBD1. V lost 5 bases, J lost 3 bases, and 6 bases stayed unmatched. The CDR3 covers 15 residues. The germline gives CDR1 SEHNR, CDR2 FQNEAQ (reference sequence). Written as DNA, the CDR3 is TGTGCCAGCAGCCCCCGGACAGGACACACCGGGGAGCTGTTTTTT. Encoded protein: CASSPRTGHTGELFF.

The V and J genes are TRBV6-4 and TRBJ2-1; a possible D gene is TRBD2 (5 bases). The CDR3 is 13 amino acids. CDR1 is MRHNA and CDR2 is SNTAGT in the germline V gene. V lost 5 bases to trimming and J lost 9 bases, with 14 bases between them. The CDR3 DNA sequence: TGTGCCAGCAGTCCATCGGGGAGCGGTGAGCAGTTCTTC. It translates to CASSPSGSGEQFF.

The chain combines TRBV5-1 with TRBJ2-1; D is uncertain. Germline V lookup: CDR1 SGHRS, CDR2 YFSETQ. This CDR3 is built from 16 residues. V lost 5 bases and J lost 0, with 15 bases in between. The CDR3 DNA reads TGCGCCAGCAGTCCCCCCTCAGTGGGCTCCTACAATGAGCAGTTCTTC. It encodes CASSPPSVGSYNEQFF.

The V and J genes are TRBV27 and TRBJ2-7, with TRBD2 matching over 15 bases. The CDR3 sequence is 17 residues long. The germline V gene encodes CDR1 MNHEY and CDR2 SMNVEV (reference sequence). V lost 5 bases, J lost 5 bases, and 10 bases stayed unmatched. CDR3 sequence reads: CASSMRTSGRAGNEQYF. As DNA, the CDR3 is TGTGCCAGCAGTATGCGGACTAGCGGGAGGGCCGGGAACGAGCAGTACTTC.

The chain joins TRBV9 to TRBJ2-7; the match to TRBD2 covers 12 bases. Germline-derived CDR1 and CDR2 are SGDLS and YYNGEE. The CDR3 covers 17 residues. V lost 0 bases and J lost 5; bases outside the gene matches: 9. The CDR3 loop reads CASSVGPSTSGSNEQYF. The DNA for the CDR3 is TGTGCCAGCAGCGTAGGGCCCTCGACTAGCGGGAGCAACGAGCAGTACTTC.